Below, one TCR beta chain is given with its context. These data originate in a study of glioma-infiltrating T cells after dendritic cell vaccination. Across the study: Patients received three intradermal dendritic cell vaccine injections at biweekly intervals.

As for time point: after dendritic cell vaccination, including at tumor progression/relapse. Blood PBMC samples: pre-vaccination, two weeks post third vaccination, and at tumor progression. Input was roughly 2.2 ug genomic DNA, or all available if less. The PCR used 60 V beta and 13 J beta primers. Clones were sequenced by immunoSEQ multiplex PCR, and TCRdb holds only the in-frame ones, with some missing. The sample shows about 90,000 clones, 80% to 85% of them seen only once. Trimming removed 4 bases from V and 2 bases from J, with 14 bases in between. The CDR3 totals 15 residues. The germline gives CDR1 LGHNA, CDR2 YSLEER.

The sequence came from a human donor with glioblastoma. The V call is TRBV4-3, the J call TRBJ1-2; no reliable D call. The specimen was blood, collected after dendritic cell vaccination. CDR3 DNA: TGCGCCAGCAGCCCTTCCGCGGGCTCCAACTATGGCTACACCTTC. Its translation: CASSPSAGSNYGYTF.